The entry that follows covers one T cell receptor beta chain sequence. Its antigen is undetermined. This specimen comes from a study of T cells after yellow fever vaccination. Study-level findings and limits: Peak timing came faster in the weaker secondary response, day 5 versus 15.

Germline CDR1 is LNHDA and CDR2 is SQIVND (reference sequence). The length of the CDR3 is 14 residues. The V gene lost 3 bases and the J gene lost 6 bases, with 11 bases spanning the gap. Each CDR3 protein is one row after TCRdb ran MiXCR on the 5' RACE reads. Of some 340,000 distinct CDR3 sequences in the sample, about 10% are singletons; the top ten hold 2.5% to 4%. The chain links TRBV19 to TRBJ2-2, with D possibly being TRBD2 (5 bases). This TCR was recovered from a man aged 18 to 30 who received the YFV17D yellow fever vaccine. This specimen consisted of CD4+ T cells sorted from PBMCs, obtained 45 days after the yellow fever booster vaccination. The CDR3 sequence: CASSIIGVAGELFF. For the CDR3, the DNA is TGTGCCAGTAGTATTATCGGGGTGGCCGGGGAGCTGTTTTTT.